This T cell receptor (beta chain) appears in the sequencing data of a study of regulatory T cells in long-lasting Graves disease. The sample's time point: newly diagnosed GD, antithyroid drugs for less than 3 months. Making the TCR library involved RNA that had been extracted from PBMCs. This clonotype was counted a few times. No antigen is known for it. Overall study results and limits: The TCR repertoire of persistent Graves' patients was less diverse than that of newly diagnosed ones.

Between the trimmed V and J ends, which lost 3 bases and 11 bases, there was a span of 14 bases. CDR3 length: 13 amino acids. Germline CDR1 LNHNV, CDR2 YYDKDF (reference sequence). Combining iRepertoire HTBI primers with Arm-PCR of CDR3 regions, the authors built TCR beta libraries. TCRdb called the multiplex PCR reads again in MiXCR, with one record for every CDR3 protein. Altogether hundreds of thousands of distinct CDR3 sequences are present, 13% being singletons, with the ten largest covering over 7.5%. These data are also associated with another study on T cells in Graves' hyperthyroidism and ophthalmopathy. As that report states: No ophthalmopathy progression within 18 months constituted stable Graves' hyperthyroidism. First-round RT-PCR of the TCR CDR3 relied on the HTBI primer set. A model of 13 V-J features distinguished ophthalmopathy from stable hyperthyroidism.

Sequenced here: peripheral blood mononuclear cells (PBMCs), sampled at new diagnosis, from a patient treated with antithyroid drugs. V is TRBV15 and J is TRBJ1-5; perhaps TRBD1 as D (5 bases). The sequence derives from a man aged 30 to 39 with Graves disease. Here the CDR3 reads CATSRWGFESQHF. Written as DNA, the CDR3 is TGTGCCACCAGCAGGTGGGGCTTTGAGTCCCAGCATTTT. Full variable domain (rest looked up from reference TRBV15 and TRBJ1-5): DAMVIQNPRYQVTQFGKPVTLSCSQTLNHNVMYWYQQKSSQAPKLLFHYYDKDFNNEADTPDNFQSRRPNTSFCFLDIRSPGLGDTAMYLCATSRWGFESQHFGDGTRLSIL.